This T cell receptor (beta chain) was sequenced in a study of OX40 agonist ivuxolimab in advanced cancers. Looking at the study overall: Recorded diagnoses for dose-escalation patients were hepatocellular carcinoma, melanoma, renal cell or head and neck cancer. It was permissible to have had prior anti-PD-1, anti-PD-L1 or anti-CTLA-4 therapy, and approximately 40% had some.

V lost 6 bases and J lost 4; bases outside the gene matches: 10. CDR3 size: 15 residues. The germline V gene encodes CDR1 SNHLY and CDR2 FYNNEI. Assay: immunoSEQ multiplex PCR; the TCRdb copy retains only in-frame clones and omits some. The profile shows about 53,000 clones, roughly 80% of them singletons. Details on this clone: Its specificity is not known.

General study results and limits: CD4+ and CD8+ blood T cells expanded clonally by week 6 at 0.1 to 3.0 mg/kg.

The input for sequencing was CD4+ or CD8+ T cells sorted from blood, taken in a trial of the OX40 agonist ivuxolimab. The chain links TRBV2 to TRBJ1-1, with 8 bases lining up with TRBD1. The TCR was taken from an adult with an advanced solid tumor such as melanoma, head and neck, liver or kidney cancer. CDR3 region: CASRQTGVGGTEAFF. CDR3 DNA: TGTGCCAGCAGACAGACAGGGGTGGGGGGCACTGAAGCTTTCTTT.